This TCR beta chain came from a study of T cell changes during pregnancy in multiple sclerosis. V lost 3 bases, J lost 5 bases, and 14 bases lay in between. The CDR3 runs to 14 residues. Per germline, CDR1 SGHRS and CDR2 YFSETQ. This clone was recorded only once. Profiling relied on immunoSEQ multiplex PCR, and the TCRdb table lists in-frame clones only, not all of them. The sample lists around 97,000 clones, 92% seen once, with 0.75% to 0.95% in the top ten. The sequencing used peripheral blood, collected after pregnancy. This chain uses TRBV5-1 with TRBJ2-5; D remains unclear. The TCR comes from a female donor with multiple sclerosis, enrolled in a pregnancy study. CDR3 DNA sequence: TGCGCCAGCAGCTATTGGAGTTATGGGGAGACCCAGTACTTC. It encodes CASSYWSYGETQYF. The full variable domain, its missing parts supplied by reference TRBV5-1 and TRBJ2-5, is KAGVTQTPRYLIKTRGQQVTLSCSPISGHRSVSWYQQTPGQGLQFLFEYFSETQRNKGNFPGRFSGRQFSNSRSEMNVSTLELGDSALYLCASSYWSYGETQYFGPGTRLLVL.